These 32 T cell receptor beta chains were sequenced from one sample in a study of CD8+ T cells in alopecia areata. The authors extracted RNA and reverse transcribed it into cDNA as the sequencing template. The protocol was immunoSEQ multiplex PCR, while the TCRdb copy is restricted to in-frame clones and leaves out a portion. The sample includes roughly 60,000 clones, 44% seen only once; the top ten take roughly 51%. Sequenced input: NKG2D-low CD8+ T cells sorted from blood. These receptors were taken from a human donor with alopecia areata.

The chain uses TRBV23-1 and TRBJ2-7; 12 positions match TRBD2. TRBV23-1 is an open reading frame, and its role is uncertain. Trimming at V came to 9 bases and at J to 6 bases, leaving 15 bases not matched to a gene. CDR3 length equals 16 residues. Here the CDR3 DNA reads TGCGCCAGAGGGCAGTATCTAGCGGGAGGGCCAAGCGAGCAGTACTTC. It specifies CARGQYLAGGPSEQYF.

The chain recombines TRBV20-1 with TRBJ2-1; D is undetermined. Trimming stripped 2 bases from V and 7 bases from J, with 6 bases between. The germline V gene has CDR1 DFQATT and CDR2 SNEGSKA (reference sequence). The CDR3 spans 11 residues. Here the CDR3 reads CSARPPNEQFF. CDR3 nucleotides: TGCAGTGCTAGACCCCCGAATGAGCAGTTCTTC.

This clone was counted a few times. V and J are TRBV5-1 and TRBJ2-1; tentatively, D is TRBD2 (5 bases). Trimming pared 1 base from V and 3 bases from J, leaving 14 bases between. Germline V gene sequence: CDR1 SGHRS, CDR2 YFSETQ. This CDR3 is built from 16 residues. The CDR3 DNA reads as TGCGCCAGCAGCTTGTATAGCCCTAGCAGCTACAATGAGCAGTTCTTC. This gives the protein CASSLYSPSSYNEQFF.

This clone was detected a few times. The rearrangement uses TRBV2 and TRBJ1-1; no definite D call. This CDR3 region has 13 residues. Germline V gene sequence: CDR1 SNHLY, CDR2 FYNNEI. The V end was cut by 1 base, the J end by 6 bases, with 9 bases between. CDR3 bases: TGTGCCAGCAGTGAAGTTGGCGGTCCTGAAGCTTTCTTT. Translated: CASSEVGGPEAFF.

The table lists this clone with a few counts. The chain carries TRBV7-2 and TRBJ2-5, with D possibly TRBD1 on 6 matching bases. The CDR3 contains 16 residues. CDR1 and CDR2 (germline): SGHTA, FQGNSA. Trimming took off 4 bases at V and 0 bases at J, with 15 bases between the two ends. CDR3 region: CASSSESGTYQETQYF. CDR3 coding DNA: TGTGCCAGCAGCTCGGAATCCGGGACATACCAAGAGACCCAGTACTTC.

The chain employs TRBV29-1 and TRBJ1-1, with D perhaps matching TRBD1 (6 bases). V was shortened by 6 bases and J by 0 bases, with 20 bases between the two germline ends. Germline values: CDR1 SQVTM, CDR2 ANQGSEA. This CDR3 contains 16 residues. The CDR3 nucleotides read TGCAGCGTGGCTGGGGGGCCAGAGGTTATGAACACTGAAGCTTTCTTT. Translating it yields CSVAGGPEVMNTEAFF.

The rearrangement links TRBV7-9 to TRBJ2-7, with D unresolved. The CDR3 is 13 amino acids. V was trimmed by 0 bases and J by 2 bases, leaving 5 bases between them. The germline V gene encodes CDR1 SEHNR and CDR2 FQNEAQ (reference sequence). In DNA, the CDR3 is TGTGCCAGCAGCTTAGCAGGGACCTACGAGCAGTACTTC. Its protein is CASSLAGTYEQYF.

The J gene is TRBJ2-7, the V gene TRBV30; 7 bases align to TRBD2. Germline CDR1 reads GTSNPN; CDR2 reads SVGIG (reference sequence). V was clipped by 7 bases and J by 2 bases; unmatched bases: 11. This CDR3 comprises 14 residues. For the CDR3, the DNA is TGTGCCTCGCGGCCGGCTAGCGGTACCTACGAGCAGTACTTC. This codes for CASRPASGTYEQYF. Using reference TRBV30 and TRBJ2-7 for the parts outside the CDR3, the full variable domain is SQTIHQWPATLVQPVGSPLSLECTVEGTSNPNLYWYRQAAGRGLQLLFYSVGIGQISSEVPQNLSASRPQDRQFILSSKKLLLSDSGFYLCASRPASGTYEQYFGPGTRLTVT.

This clone was found a few times. The rearrangement joins TRBV29-1 to TRBJ1-2; the match to TRBD1 covers 9 bases. There are 12 residues in the CDR3. Trimming cost V 7 bases and J 2 bases; bases outside gene matches: 2. Germline CDR1 reads SQVTM; CDR2 reads ANQGSEA. CDR3 sequence: CSAGQGNYGYTF. CDR3 nucleotides: TGCAGCGCTGGACAGGGGAACTATGGCTACACCTTC.

As for this clone: The same CDR3 can be traced to other DNA sequences in this sample. The V and J genes are TRBV29-1 and TRBJ2-7, with 8 positions matching TRBD1. V dropped 6 bases and J dropped 2; count of bases not matched to a gene: 3. The germline V gene has CDR1 SQVTM and CDR2 ANQGSEA. The CDR3 loop spans 12 amino acids. The CDR3 here is CSVGTGTYEQYF. The CDR3 region has the DNA TGCAGCGTGGGGACAGGAACCTACGAGCAGTACTTC.

The J gene is TRBJ2-1, the V gene TRBV6-5, with 15 bases lining up with TRBD2. Germline CDR1 is MNHEY and CDR2 is SVGAGI. V was pared by 4 bases and J by 6 bases, with 4 bases of the junction left unmatched. This CDR3 comprises 16 residues. The CDR3 loop reads CASSLGLAGGFNEQFF. CDR3 DNA: TGTGCCAGCAGTTTGGGACTAGCGGGAGGTTTCAATGAGCAGTTCTTC.

This chain joins TRBV7-6 and TRBJ2-3; tentative D call: TRBD1 (6 bases). This CDR3 region has 12 residues. V shed 7 bases and J shed 6 bases, with 11 bases lying between them. The germline V gene has CDR1 SGHVS and CDR2 FNYEAQ. CDR3 nucleotides: TGTGCCAGCACCCTAACAGGGGATACGCAGTATTTT. It codes for CASTLTGDTQYF. The full variable domain, completed using reference TRBV7-6 and TRBJ2-3, is GAGVSQSPRYKVTKRGQDVALRCDPISGHVSLYWYRQALGQGPEFLTYFNYEAQQDKSGLPNDRFSAERPEGSISTLTIQRTEQRDSAMYRCASTLTGDTQYFGPGTRLTVL.

CDR3 protein: CASSQGGQETQYF. The CDR3 DNA follows: TGTGCCAGCAGCCAAGGGGGCCAAGAGACCCAGTACTTC. The V and J genes are TRBV5-6 and TRBJ2-5; D may be TRBD1 (6 bases). The CDR3 runs 13 residues. Trimming pared 4 bases from V and 1 base from J, leaving 8 bases between. Germline CDR1 reads SGHDT; CDR2 reads YYEEEE.

The chain carries TRBV4-1 and TRBJ1-1; D is unresolved. V was cut by 4 bases and J by 2 bases, with 11 bases left in between. Germline CDR1 is MGHRA and CDR2 is YSYEKL. This CDR3 is built from 14 residues. CDR3 in amino acids: CASSLGLENTEAFF. DNA of the CDR3: TGCGCCAGCAGCCTAGGACTGGAAAACACTGAAGCTTTCTTT.

A remark on this clone: The sample holds other DNA sequences that translate to the same CDR3. V is TRBV7-9 and J is TRBJ1-1; D call uncertain. The V gene's germline CDR1 is SEHNR and CDR2 FQNEAQ (reference sequence). The V end lost 1 base, the J end lost 5 bases, and 5 bases lay between the germline ends. CDR3 length: 12 amino acids. CDR3 protein: CASSLVVTEAFF. The DNA of the CDR3 is TGTGCCAGCAGCTTAGTGGTAACTGAAGCTTTCTTT.

This clone was found a few times. The chain recombines TRBV5-6 with TRBJ2-7, with TRBD1 matching 8 bases. Unmatched junction bases numbered 5, after V lost 0 bases and J lost 6 bases. Germline V gene sequence: CDR1 SGHDT, CDR2 YYEEEE. The CDR3 has 14 amino acids. As DNA, the CDR3 is TGTGCCAGCAGCTTGGGACAGGGGATTCGCGAGCAGTACTTC. This codes for CASSLGQGIREQYF.

The chain couples TRBV30 to TRBJ2-7; tentative D call: TRBD1 (6 bases). CDR1 GTSNPN and CDR2 SVGIG come from the germline V gene (reference sequence). The CDR3 has 12 amino acids. Trimming left V 1 base short and J 3 bases short, with 7 bases between. For the CDR3, the DNA is TGTGCCTGGAGTGGGGACATCTACGAGCAGTACTTC. It translates to CAWSGDIYEQYF.

This clone was seen a handful of times. The chain couples TRBV5-1 to TRBJ1-1; D gene ambiguous. The CDR3 has 14 residues. The germline V gene encodes CDR1 SGHRS and CDR2 YFSETQ. V lost 1 base, J lost 1 base, and 8 bases lay in between. This CDR3 is CASSLRRQNTEAFF. CDR3 DNA sequence: TGCGCCAGCAGCTTGAGGAGGCAGAACACTGAAGCTTTCTTT.

This chain links TRBV7-9 with TRBJ1-4; the D is unclear. The CDR3 has 14 residues. V gave up 5 bases and J gave up 7 bases, with 14 bases separating them. The V gene's germline CDR1 is SEHNR and CDR2 FQNEAQ (reference sequence). As DNA, the CDR3 is TGTGCCAGCAGCAGAGTTGGTGCCGGTGAAAAACTGTTTTTT. Its protein product is CASSRVGAGEKLFF.

The chain carries TRBV20-1 and TRBJ1-2, with unresolved D. Deletions cut 3 bases from V and 7 bases from J, with 9 bases between. The germline V gene encodes CDR1 DFQATT and CDR2 SNEGSKA (reference sequence). The CDR3 runs to 11 residues. CDR3 coding DNA: TGCAGTGCTAGGGGATCTGGTGGCTACACCTTC. Amino acids: CSARGSGGYTF.

This clone was detected only a few times. J is TRBJ2-7 and V is TRBV30; 10 bases line up with TRBD1. The CDR3 covers 13 residues. Germline-derived CDR1 and CDR2 are GTSNPN and SVGIG (reference sequence). The J segment lost 4 bases and the V segment lost 3 bases, leaving 3 bases of the junction unmatched. CDR3 coding DNA: TGTGCCTGGAGCCCGGGACAGGGGTACGAGCAGTACTTC. As protein: CAWSPGQGYEQYF.

The rearrangement joins TRBV29-1 to TRBJ2-1; 9 bases agree with TRBD1. J lost 6 bases, V lost 3 bases, and 6 bases had no gene match. The CDR3 sequence is 14 residues long. The germline gives CDR1 SQVTM, CDR2 ANQGSEA. The chain's CDR3 is CSVEKGQGFNEQFF. The CDR3 bases are TGCAGCGTTGAGAAAGGACAGGGGTTCAATGAGCAGTTCTTC.

V usage is TRBV5-1 and J usage is TRBJ2-1; D might be TRBD2 (6 bases). CDR1 and CDR2 from the germline V gene are SGHRS and YFSETQ. V dropped 4 bases and J dropped 6 bases, with 11 bases sitting between them. The CDR3 runs to 13 residues. The CDR3 DNA sequence: TGCGCCAGCAGCCCGGCAGCGGGCAATGAGCAGTTCTTC. Translation: CASSPAAGNEQFF.

The chain carries TRBV9 and TRBJ2-2, with 7 bases aligning to TRBD2. This CDR3 region has 14 residues. Germline CDR1 SGDLS, CDR2 YYNGEE. The V and J ends lost 4 bases and 7 bases, in that order; junction bases with no gene match: 7. CDR3 in amino acids: CASSLRDYHGELFF. DNA for the CDR3: TGTGCCAGCAGCCTAAGGGACTACCACGGGGAGCTGTTTTTT.

The chain uses TRBV4-1 and TRBJ2-3; D uncertain. Germline V gene lookup returns CDR1 MGHRA and CDR2 YSYEKL. The CDR3 contains 12 residues. Trimming removed 4 bases at V and 4 bases at J, with 6 bases between. The CDR3 DNA is TGCGCCAGCAGCCGAGCAGCAGATACGCAGTATTTT. Amino acid sequence: CASSRAADTQYF.

The chain carries TRBV2 and TRBJ1-6; TRBD1 matches 8 bases. The CDR3 runs 13 residues. The junction had 3 bases not matched to a gene; V was cut back by 7 bases and J by 7 bases. Germline V lookup: CDR1 SNHLY, CDR2 FYNNEI. The CDR3 region is CASTDRDNSPLHF. In DNA form, the CDR3 reads TGTGCCAGCACGGACAGGGACAATTCACCCCTCCACTTT.

The genes are TRBV29-1 and TRBJ1-2, with D possibly being TRBD1 (5 bases). Germline V gene sequence: CDR1 SQVTM, CDR2 ANQGSEA. This CDR3 contains 11 residues. Trimming pared 1 base from V and 6 bases from J, leaving 6 bases between. CDR3 protein: CSVEGGNGYTF. CDR3 nucleotide sequence: TGCAGCGTTGAAGGGGGGAATGGCTACACCTTC.

This clone has a handful of counts. The J gene is TRBJ2-1, the V gene TRBV5-1; D is unclear. The V gene's germline CDR1 is SGHRS and CDR2 YFSETQ. Trimming shortened V by 0 bases and J by 0 bases, and 7 bases separated the two germline ends. The CDR3 contains 15 residues. The DNA for the CDR3 is TGCGCCAGCAGCTTGGTGGATAGCTCCTACAATGAGCAGTTCTTC. This sequence encodes CASSLVDSSYNEQFF.

The chain carries TRBV9 and TRBJ2-3, with D possibly being TRBD2 (6 bases). Trimming left V 0 bases short and J 4 bases short, with 12 bases between. This CDR3 has 15 residues. Germline V CDR1 and CDR2: SGDLS, YYNGEE. CDR3 in amino acids: CASSVVAGSADTQYF. CDR3 bases: TGTGCCAGCAGCGTAGTTGCGGGAAGCGCAGATACGCAGTATTTT.

The chain carries TRBV7-8 and TRBJ2-2, with 8 nucleotides matching TRBD1. The V gene end was trimmed by 4 bases and the J gene end by 3 bases; junction bases not matched to a gene: 7. The CDR3 sequence is 16 residues long. CDR1 and CDR2 (germline): SGHVS, FQNEAQ. Here the CDR3 DNA reads TGTGCCAGCAGCTCGACCGGGACAGGACACACCGGGGAGCTGTTTTTT. It codes for CASSSTGTGHTGELFF.

The J gene is TRBJ2-1, the V gene TRBV6-5; D uncertain. The CDR3 length is 15 residues. Germline CDR1 reads MNHEY; CDR2 reads SVGAGI. The V end lost 6 bases, the J end lost 6 bases, and 18 bases lay between the germline ends. CDR3 in DNA: TGTGCCAGCAGGGCAAAGAGGCGACTTGTCAATGAGCAGTTCTTC. It specifies CASRAKRRLVNEQFF.

This chain links TRBV5-1 with TRBJ2-2; D could derive from TRBD1 or TRBD2 (5 bases each). Trimming removed 6 bases from V and 4 bases from J, with 19 bases in between. Germline V gives CDR1 SGHRS, CDR2 YFSETQ. The CDR3 has 16 residues. The chain's CDR3 is CASTHLREWGTGELFF. In nucleotides, the CDR3 is TGCGCCAGCACCCACCTCAGGGAGTGGGGCACCGGGGAGCTGTTTTTT.